The clone carrying this TCR beta chain was counted at least ten times. The antigen is not known. The observed sequence ends 3 residues before the CDR3 terminus, with the missing tail filled in from the germline J gene. V lost 8 bases, J lost 4 bases, and 9 bases stayed unmatched. CDR3 length: 14 amino acids. This sample was included in a study of T cell clonality in common variable immunodeficiency. The study, taken as a whole, reports: T cell subpopulation sequencing would be needed to explain CVID clonality. Compared with healthy controls, CVID subjects showed increased TCRbeta clonality, mostly in about a third. In common variable immunodeficiency, TCR beta chains reportedly carried fewer deletions and N-nucleotide insertions. Compared with controls, CVID subjects had fewer shared TCRbeta clones.

Using immunoSEQ multiplex PCR, the repertoire was profiled, and TCRdb retains in-frame clones only, with some absent. The repertoire has around 55,000 clones, none seen only once; the ten largest take around 1.8%. The source of this sequence is a person aged 18 to 75 in good health. Sequencing was performed on peripheral blood mononuclear cells. The rearrangement uses TRBV12-3 or TRBV12-4 and TRBJ2-7; 9 nucleotides match TRBD2. The part of the CDR3 DNA that was read is TGTGCCAGCCGGCTAGCGGGATCGGGTTACGAG. This gives the protein CASRLAGSGYE. The whole CDR3 sequence reads CASRLAGSGYEQYF.